This TCR beta chain was identified during a study of post-analysis software for immune sequencing data. Every TCR beta cDNA library bore unique molecular identifiers. TCRdb recomputed calls from the PCR reads with MiXCR, one row per CDR3 protein. The table includes around 440,000 distinct CDR3 sequences, over 35% detected once. The clonotype originates from a girl under 18 with multiple sclerosis. Sample: blood.

The CDR3 DNA sequence: TGCGCCAGCAGCCAAGACCATAGGGAAAAACTGTTTTTT. This translates into CASSQDHREKLFF. The chain is built from TRBV4-3 and TRBJ1-4; D gene ambiguous. Deletions cut 0 bases from V and 8 bases from J, with 7 bases between. The CDR3 consists of 13 residues. Germline loops: CDR1 LGHNA, CDR2 YSLEER.